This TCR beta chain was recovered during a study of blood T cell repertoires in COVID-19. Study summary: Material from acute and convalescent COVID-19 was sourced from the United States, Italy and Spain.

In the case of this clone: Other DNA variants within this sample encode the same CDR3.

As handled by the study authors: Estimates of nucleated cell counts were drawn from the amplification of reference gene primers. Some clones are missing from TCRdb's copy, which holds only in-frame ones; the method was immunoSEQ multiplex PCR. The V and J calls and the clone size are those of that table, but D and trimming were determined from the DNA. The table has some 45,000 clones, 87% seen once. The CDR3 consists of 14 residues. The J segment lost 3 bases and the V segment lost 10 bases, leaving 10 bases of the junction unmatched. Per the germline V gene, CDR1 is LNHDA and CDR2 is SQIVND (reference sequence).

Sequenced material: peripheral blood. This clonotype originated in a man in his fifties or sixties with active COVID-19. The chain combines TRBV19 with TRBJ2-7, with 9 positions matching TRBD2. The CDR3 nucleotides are TGTGCCACCAGCCCCAGAGCGGGGGGCTACGAGCAGTACTTC. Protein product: CATSPRAGGYEQYF.